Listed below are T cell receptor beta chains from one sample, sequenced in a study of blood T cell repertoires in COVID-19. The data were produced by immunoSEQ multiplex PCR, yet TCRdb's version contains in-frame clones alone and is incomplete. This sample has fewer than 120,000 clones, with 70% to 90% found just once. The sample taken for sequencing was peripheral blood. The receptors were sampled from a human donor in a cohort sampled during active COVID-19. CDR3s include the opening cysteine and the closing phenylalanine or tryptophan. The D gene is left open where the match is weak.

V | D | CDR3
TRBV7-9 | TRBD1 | CASSDPGQVRSDTQYF
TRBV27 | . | CASSLFGGGMNTEAFF
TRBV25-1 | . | CASSSRDTSSNQPQHF
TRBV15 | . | CATQHTSHLDPRLPYNEQFF
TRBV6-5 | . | CASSSTRGSQDEQFF
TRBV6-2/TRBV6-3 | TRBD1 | CASSSKPGQGKVEAFF
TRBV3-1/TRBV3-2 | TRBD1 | CASSPRGRGNTEAFF
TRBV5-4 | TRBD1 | CASSPDREVYNSPLHF
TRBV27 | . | CASSLRTPNEAFF
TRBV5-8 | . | CASSPDRLDGNTIYF
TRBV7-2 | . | CASSLAASNQPQHF
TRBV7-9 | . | CASSLAGQSQPQHF
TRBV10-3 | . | CAIMAGRDTDTQYF
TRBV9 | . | CASSVAGGVGETQYF
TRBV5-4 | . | CASSSRTGANVLTF
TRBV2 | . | CASSEGGGREDQPQHF
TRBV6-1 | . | CASSESQNTEAFF
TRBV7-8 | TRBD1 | CASSRTGTVLYEQYF
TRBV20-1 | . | CSARQNSEQYF
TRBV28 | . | CASSQQRVAFF
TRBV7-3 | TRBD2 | CASSPVAGGLAKNIQYF
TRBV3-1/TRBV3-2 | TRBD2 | CASSPGLESYNEQFF
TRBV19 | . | CASSIATGTMAPLHF
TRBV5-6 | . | CASSSTGIGTEAFF
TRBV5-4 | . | CASSPWTGNTGELFF
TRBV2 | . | CASSGSRNSPLHF
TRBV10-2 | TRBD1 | CASRGGGGQGLNQPQHF
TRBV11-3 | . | CASSGGFEQYF
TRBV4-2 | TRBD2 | CASSQKGLAGAPTGELFF
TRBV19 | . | CASSFKTTAYTEAFF
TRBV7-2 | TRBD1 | CASSLLRDRGYNEQFF
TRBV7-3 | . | CASSRRNTGELFF
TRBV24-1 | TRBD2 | CATSDPRLAGAGELFF
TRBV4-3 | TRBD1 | CASSQDSGQGYNEQFF
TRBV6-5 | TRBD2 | CASSLPGGYEQFF
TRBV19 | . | CASRLTRGNTEAFF
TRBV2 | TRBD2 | CASRLAGGVWTDTQYF
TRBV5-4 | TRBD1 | CASSSQSRDSEQFF
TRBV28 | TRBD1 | CATGTGYGYTF
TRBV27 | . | CASSPGSGDGQPQHF